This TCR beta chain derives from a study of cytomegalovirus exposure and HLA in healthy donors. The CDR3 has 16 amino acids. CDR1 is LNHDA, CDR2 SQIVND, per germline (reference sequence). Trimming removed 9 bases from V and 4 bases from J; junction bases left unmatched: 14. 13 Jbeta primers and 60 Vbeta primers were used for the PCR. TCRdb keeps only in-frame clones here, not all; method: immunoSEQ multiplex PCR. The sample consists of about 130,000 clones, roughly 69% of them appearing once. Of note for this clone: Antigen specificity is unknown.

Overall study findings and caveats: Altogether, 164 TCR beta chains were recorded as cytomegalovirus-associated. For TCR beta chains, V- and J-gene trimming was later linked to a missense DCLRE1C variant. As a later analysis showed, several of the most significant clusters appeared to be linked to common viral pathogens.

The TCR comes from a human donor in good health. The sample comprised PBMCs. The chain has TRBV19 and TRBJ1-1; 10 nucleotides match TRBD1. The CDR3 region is CASDDGQGVSFTEAFF. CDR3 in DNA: TGTGCCAGCGACGATGGACAGGGGGTATCTTTCACTGAAGCTTTCTTT.